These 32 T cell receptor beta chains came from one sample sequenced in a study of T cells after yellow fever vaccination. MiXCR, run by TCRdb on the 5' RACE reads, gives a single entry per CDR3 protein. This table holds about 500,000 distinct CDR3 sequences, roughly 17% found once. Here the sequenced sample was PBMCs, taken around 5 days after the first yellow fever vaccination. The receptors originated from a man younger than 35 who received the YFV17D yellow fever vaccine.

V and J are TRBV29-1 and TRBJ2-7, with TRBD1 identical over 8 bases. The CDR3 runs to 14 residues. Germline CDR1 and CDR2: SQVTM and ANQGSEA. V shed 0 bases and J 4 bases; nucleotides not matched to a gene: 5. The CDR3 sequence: CSVEETGAGYEQYF. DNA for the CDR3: TGCAGCGTTGAAGAGACAGGGGCGGGATACGAGCAGTACTTC.

The CDR3 coding sequence is TGCGCCAGCAGCTTACAGGGACAGGGCGGTGAGCAGTACTTC. Translation gives CASSLQGQGGEQYF. This chain joins TRBV5-1 and TRBJ2-7; 9 bases agree with TRBD1. CDR1 is SGHRS, CDR2 YFSETQ, per germline. This CDR3 has 14 amino acids. V was pared by 2 bases and J by 7 bases, with 7 bases of the junction left unmatched.

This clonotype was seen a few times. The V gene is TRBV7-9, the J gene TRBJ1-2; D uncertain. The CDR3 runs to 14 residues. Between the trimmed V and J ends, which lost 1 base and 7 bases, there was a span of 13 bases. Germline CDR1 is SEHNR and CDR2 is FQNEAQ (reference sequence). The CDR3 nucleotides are TGTGCCAGCAGCTTAGGGGTCCCTAGCGGTGGCTACACCTTC. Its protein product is CASSLGVPSGGYTF.

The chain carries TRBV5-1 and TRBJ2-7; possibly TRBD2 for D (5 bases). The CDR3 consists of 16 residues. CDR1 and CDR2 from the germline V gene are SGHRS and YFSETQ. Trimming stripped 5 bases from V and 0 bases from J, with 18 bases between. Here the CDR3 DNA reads TGCGCCAGCAGTCCCGTCGGGGTTTACGGCTCCTACGAGCAGTACTTC. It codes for CASSPVGVYGSYEQYF.

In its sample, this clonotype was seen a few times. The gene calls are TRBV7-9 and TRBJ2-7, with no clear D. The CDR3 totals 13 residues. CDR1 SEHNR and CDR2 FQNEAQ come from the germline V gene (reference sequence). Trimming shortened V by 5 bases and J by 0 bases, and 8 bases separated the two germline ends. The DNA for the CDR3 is TGTGCCAGCAGCCGTGAAAGCTCCTACGAGCAGTACGTC. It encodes CASSRESSYEQYV.

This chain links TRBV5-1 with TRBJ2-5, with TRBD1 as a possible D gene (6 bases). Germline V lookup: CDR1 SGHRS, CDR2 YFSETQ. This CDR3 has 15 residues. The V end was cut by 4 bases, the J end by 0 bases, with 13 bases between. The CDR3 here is CASSGRQDYQETQYF. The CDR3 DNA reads TGCGCCAGCAGCGGGAGACAGGACTACCAAGAGACCCAGTACTTC.

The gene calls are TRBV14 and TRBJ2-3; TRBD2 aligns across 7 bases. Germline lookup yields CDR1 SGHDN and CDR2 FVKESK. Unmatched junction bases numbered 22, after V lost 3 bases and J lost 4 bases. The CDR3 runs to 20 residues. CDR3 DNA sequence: TGTGCCAGCAGCCAGCTGCCGGGACTATCTGTTTCACGTGGTTCAGATACGCAGTATTTT. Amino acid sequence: CASSQLPGLSVSRGSDTQYF.

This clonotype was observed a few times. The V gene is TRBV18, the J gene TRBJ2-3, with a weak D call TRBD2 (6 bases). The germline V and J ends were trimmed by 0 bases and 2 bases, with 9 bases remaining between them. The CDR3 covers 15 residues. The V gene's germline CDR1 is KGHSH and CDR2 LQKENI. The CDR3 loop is CASSPPSGPTDTQYF. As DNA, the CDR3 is TGTGCCAGCTCACCACCCAGCGGGCCCACAGATACGCAGTATTTT.

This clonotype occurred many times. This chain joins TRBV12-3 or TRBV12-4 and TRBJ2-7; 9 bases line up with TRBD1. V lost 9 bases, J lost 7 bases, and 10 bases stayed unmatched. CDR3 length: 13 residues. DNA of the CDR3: TGTGCCAGTAGAAACACAGGGGGCCGGGAGCAGTACTTC. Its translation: CASRNTGGREQYF.

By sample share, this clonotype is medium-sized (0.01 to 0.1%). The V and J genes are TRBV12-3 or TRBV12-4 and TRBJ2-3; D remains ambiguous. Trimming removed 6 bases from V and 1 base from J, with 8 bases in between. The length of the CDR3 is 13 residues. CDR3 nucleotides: TGTGCCAGCAGCCTCTATGGCACAGATACGCAGTATTTT. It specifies CASSLYGTDTQYF.

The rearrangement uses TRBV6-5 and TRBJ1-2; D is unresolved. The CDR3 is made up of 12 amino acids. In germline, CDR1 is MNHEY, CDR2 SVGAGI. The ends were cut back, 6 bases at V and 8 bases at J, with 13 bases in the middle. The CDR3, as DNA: TGTGCCAGCAGCCCCGGGGAGAGGGGCTACACCTTC. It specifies CASSPGERGYTF.

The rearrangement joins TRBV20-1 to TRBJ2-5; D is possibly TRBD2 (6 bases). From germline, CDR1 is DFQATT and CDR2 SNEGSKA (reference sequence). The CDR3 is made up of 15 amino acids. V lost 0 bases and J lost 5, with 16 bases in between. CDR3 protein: CSARDSLRGGETQYF. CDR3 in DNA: TGCAGTGCTAGAGATTCGTTACGGGGAGGCGAGACCCAGTACTTC.

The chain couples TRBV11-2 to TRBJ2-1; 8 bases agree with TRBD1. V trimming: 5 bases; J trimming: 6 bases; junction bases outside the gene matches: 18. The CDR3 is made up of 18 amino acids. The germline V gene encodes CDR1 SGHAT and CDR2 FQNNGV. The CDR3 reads CASSRMGQDFWRGNEQFF. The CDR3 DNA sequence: TGTGCCAGCAGCCGGATGGGACAGGATTTTTGGAGGGGCAATGAGCAGTTCTTC.

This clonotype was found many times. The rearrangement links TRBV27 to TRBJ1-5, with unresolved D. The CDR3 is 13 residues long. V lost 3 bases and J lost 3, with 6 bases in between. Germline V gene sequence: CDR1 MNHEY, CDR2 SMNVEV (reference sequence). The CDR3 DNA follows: TGTGCCAGCAGTTTCGGGCCCAATCAGCCCCAGCATTTT. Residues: CASSFGPNQPQHF.

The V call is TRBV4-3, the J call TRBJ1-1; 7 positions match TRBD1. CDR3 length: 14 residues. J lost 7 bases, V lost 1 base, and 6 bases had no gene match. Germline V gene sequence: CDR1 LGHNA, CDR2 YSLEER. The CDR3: CASSQAGTVREAFF. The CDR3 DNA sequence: TGCGCCAGCAGCCAAGCCGGGACAGTCCGTGAAGCTTTCTTT.

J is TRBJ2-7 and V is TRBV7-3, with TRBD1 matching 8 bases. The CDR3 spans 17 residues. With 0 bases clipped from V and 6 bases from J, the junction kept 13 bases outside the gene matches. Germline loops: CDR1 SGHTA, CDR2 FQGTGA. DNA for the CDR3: TGTGCCAGCAGCTTAACGGGACCCAGACAGGGGAGAGGCGAGCAGTACTTC. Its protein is CASSLTGPRQGRGEQYF.

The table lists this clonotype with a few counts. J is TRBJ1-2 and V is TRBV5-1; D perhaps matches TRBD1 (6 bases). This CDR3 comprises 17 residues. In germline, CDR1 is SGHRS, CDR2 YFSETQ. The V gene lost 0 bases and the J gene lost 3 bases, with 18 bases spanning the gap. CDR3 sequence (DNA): TGCGCCAGCAGCTTGGTTCGTTCGGGGGCCGTAGACTATGGCTACACCTTC. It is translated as CASSLVRSGAVDYGYTF. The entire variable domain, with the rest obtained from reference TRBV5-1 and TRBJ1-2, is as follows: KAGVTQTPRYLIKTRGQQVTLSCSPISGHRSVSWYQQTPGQGLQFLFEYFSETQRNKGNFPGRFSGRQFSNSRSEMNVSTLELGDSALYLCASSLVRSGAVDYGYTFGSGTRLTVV.

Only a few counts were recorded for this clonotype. CDR3 sequence: CASSMTGSTDTQYF. Here the CDR3 DNA reads TGTGCCAGCAGTATGACAGGGAGCACAGATACGCAGTATTTT. The chain uses TRBV6-1 and TRBJ2-3, with 7 bases fitting TRBD1. Germline CDR1 and CDR2: MNHNS and SASEGT. The CDR3 is made up of 14 amino acids. The trim removed 5 bases at V and 0 bases at J, leaving 2 bases unmatched.

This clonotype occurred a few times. As DNA, the CDR3 is TGTGCCAGCAGCTTGCGTTCCTGGGACTACCTCACAGATACGCAGTATTTT. Its translation is CASSLRSWDYLTDTQYF. The chain combines TRBV7-2 with TRBJ2-3, with 7 bases lining up with TRBD2. The CDR3 is 17 amino acids. CDR1 is SGHTA, CDR2 FQGNSA, per germline. The V segment lost 3 bases and the J segment 2 bases; nucleotides outside the gene matches: 11.

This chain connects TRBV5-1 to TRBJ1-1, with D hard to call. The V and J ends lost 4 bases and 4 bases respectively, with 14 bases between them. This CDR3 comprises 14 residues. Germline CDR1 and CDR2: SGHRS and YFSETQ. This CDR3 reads CASSPPGRATEAFF. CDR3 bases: TGCGCCAGCAGCCCTCCGGGGAGGGCCACTGAAGCTTTCTTT.

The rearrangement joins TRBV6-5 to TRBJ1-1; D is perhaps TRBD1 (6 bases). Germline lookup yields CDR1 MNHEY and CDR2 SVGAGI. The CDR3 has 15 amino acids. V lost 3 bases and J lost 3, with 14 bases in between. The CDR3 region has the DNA TGTGCCAGCAGTTATGTGGGGGCTAGGTACACTGAAGCTTTCTTT. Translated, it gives CASSYVGARYTEAFF.

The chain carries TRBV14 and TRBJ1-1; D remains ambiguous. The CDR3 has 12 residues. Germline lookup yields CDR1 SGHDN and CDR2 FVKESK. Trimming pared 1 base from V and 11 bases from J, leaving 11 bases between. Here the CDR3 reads CASSQGWGTAFF. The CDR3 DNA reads TGTGCCAGCAGCCAAGGGTGGGGTACGGCTTTCTTT.

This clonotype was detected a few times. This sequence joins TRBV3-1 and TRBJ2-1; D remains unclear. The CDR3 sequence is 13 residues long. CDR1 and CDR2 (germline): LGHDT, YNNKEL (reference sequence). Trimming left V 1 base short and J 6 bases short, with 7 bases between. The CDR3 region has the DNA TGTGCCAGCAGCCAAGGCCCTCCCAATGAGCAGTTCTTC. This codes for CASSQGPPNEQFF.

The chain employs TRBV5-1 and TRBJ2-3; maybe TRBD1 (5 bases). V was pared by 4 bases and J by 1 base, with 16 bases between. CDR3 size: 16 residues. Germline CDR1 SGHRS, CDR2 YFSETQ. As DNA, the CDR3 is TGCGCCAGCAGCCCGCCCAGGGTACCTGGCACAGATACGCAGTATTTT. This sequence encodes CASSPPRVPGTDTQYF. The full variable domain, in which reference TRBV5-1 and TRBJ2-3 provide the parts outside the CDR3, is KAGVTQTPRYLIKTRGQQVTLSCSPISGHRSVSWYQQTPGQGLQFLFEYFSETQRNKGNFPGRFSGRQFSNSRSEMNVSTLELGDSALYLCASSPPRVPGTDTQYFGPGTRLTVL.

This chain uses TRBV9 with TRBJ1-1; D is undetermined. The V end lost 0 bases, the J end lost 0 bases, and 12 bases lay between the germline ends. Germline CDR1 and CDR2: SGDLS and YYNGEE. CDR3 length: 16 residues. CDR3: CASSVGRSLMNTEAFF. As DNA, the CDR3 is TGTGCCAGCAGCGTAGGTCGAAGCCTCATGAACACTGAAGCTTTCTTT.

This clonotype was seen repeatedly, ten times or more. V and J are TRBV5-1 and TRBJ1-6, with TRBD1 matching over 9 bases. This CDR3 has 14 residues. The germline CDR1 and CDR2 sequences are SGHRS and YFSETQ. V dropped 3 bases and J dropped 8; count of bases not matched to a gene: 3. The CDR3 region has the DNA TGCGCCAGCAGCTACCGGGACAGGGATTCACCCCTCCACTTT. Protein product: CASSYRDRDSPLHF.

DNA of the CDR3: TGTGCCAGCAGCGTCAAGGGCCTCAACACCGGGGAGCTGTTTTTT. It yields the protein CASSVKGLNTGELFF. This chain connects TRBV12-3 or TRBV12-4 to TRBJ2-2; D not certain. The CDR3 is made up of 15 amino acids. V was cut by 6 bases and J by 2 bases, with 13 bases left in between.

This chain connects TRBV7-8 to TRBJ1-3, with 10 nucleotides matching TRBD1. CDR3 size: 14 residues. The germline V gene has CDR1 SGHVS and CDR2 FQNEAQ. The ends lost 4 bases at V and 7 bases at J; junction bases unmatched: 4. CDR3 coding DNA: TGTGCCAGCAGCTCTCCGGGACAGGGGAACACCATATATTTT. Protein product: CASSSPGQGNTIYF. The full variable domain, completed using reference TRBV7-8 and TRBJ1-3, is GAGVSQSPRYKVAKRGQDVALRCDPISGHVSLFWYQQALGQGPEFLTYFQNEAQLDKSGLPSDRFFAERPEGSVSTLKIQRTQQEDSAVYLCASSSPGQGNTIYFGEGSWLTVV.

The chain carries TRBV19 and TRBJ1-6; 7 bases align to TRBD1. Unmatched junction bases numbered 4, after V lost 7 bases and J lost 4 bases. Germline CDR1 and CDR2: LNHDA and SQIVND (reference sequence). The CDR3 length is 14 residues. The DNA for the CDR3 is TGTGCCAGTACCAAGGGACAGTATAATTCACCCCTCCACTTT. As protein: CASTKGQYNSPLHF.

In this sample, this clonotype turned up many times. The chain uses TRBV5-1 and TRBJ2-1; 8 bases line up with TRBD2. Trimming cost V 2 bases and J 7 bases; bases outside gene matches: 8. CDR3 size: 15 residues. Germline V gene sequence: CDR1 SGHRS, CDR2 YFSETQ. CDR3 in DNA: TGCGCCAGCAGCTTTGGTCGCGGGGGGCAAAATGAGCAGTTCTTC. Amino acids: CASSFGRGGQNEQFF.

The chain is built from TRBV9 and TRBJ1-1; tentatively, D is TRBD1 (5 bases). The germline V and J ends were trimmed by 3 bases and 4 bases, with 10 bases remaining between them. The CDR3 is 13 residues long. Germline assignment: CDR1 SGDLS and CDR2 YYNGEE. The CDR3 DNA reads TGTGCCAGCAGCGCGGGGGGGGGCACTGAAGCTTTCTTT. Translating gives CASSAGGGTEAFF.

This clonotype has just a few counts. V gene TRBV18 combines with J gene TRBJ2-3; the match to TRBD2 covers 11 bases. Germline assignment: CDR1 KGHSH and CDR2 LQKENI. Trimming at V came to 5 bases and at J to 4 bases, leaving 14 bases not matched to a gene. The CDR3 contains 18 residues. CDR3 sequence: CASSTYARLAGLPDTQYF. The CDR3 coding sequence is TGTGCCAGCTCAACTTACGCAAGACTAGCGGGGCTTCCAGATACGCAGTATTTT.